The 12 T cell receptor beta chains reported below all come from one sample, sequenced in a study of blood T cell repertoires in COVID-19. Produced via immunoSEQ multiplex PCR; TCRdb's table is partial and in-frame only. Here the sample spans roughly 250,000 clones, 83% being singletons. The sample was peripheral blood. The receptor source for this set is a human donor in a cohort sampled during active COVID-19.

The gene calls are TRBV6-5 and TRBJ1-1, with D possibly being TRBD1 (6 bases). Germline V gives CDR1 MNHEY, CDR2 SVGAGI. This CDR3 contains 13 residues. V was pared by 7 bases and J by 1 base, with 10 bases between. In nucleotides, the CDR3 is TGTGCCAGCAAAGGACAGCAGAACACTGAAGCTTTCTTT. Translated: CASKGQQNTEAFF.

This chain uses TRBV29-1 with TRBJ1-4, with D perhaps matching TRBD1 (5 bases). V lost 4 bases, J lost 8 bases, and 14 bases lay in between. The CDR3 is 13 amino acids. Germline CDR1 reads SQVTM; CDR2 reads ANQGSEA. The CDR3 is CSVAAQVEEKLFF. CDR3 DNA sequence: TGCAGCGTTGCGGCACAGGTAGAGGAAAAACTGTTTTTT.

V and J are TRBV28 and TRBJ2-3; 16 bases line up with TRBD2. Germline assignment: CDR1 MDHEN and CDR2 SYDVKM. This CDR3 spans 17 amino acids. Trimming took 2 bases from V and 5 from J; bases not matched to a gene: 4. CDR3 coding DNA: TGTGCCAGCAGTTTAGGGACTAGCGGGAGGGCCGTAGATACGCAGTATTTT. Translated: CASSLGTSGRAVDTQYF.

Here the CDR3 DNA reads TGTGCCAGCAGTCGTGGCGGGGAGGGGCAATACTTC. Protein product: CASSRGGEGQYF. The rearrangement links TRBV6-5 to TRBJ2-4; 7 nucleotides match TRBD2. Trimming took 5 bases from V and 16 from J; bases not matched to a gene: 11. The CDR3 loop spans 12 amino acids. Germline V lookup: CDR1 MNHEY, CDR2 SVGAGI.

V and J are TRBV6-5 and TRBJ1-5, with a possible D match to TRBD1 (6 bases). The CDR3 loop spans 16 amino acids. The V and J ends lost 4 bases and 2 bases respectively, with 15 bases between them. Germline CDR1 reads MNHEY; CDR2 reads SVGAGI. As DNA, the CDR3 is TGTGCCAGCAGTTTGGGTCGGGGGGCCCGCAATCAGCCCCAGCATTTT. Encoded protein: CASSLGRGARNQPQHF.

The genes are TRBV12-3 or TRBV12-4 and TRBJ2-5; D remains ambiguous. The CDR3 is 12 residues long. The ends were cut back, 2 bases at V and 3 bases at J, with 4 bases in the middle. The CDR3 nucleotides read TGTGCCAGCAGTTTACAGGAAGAGACCCAGTACTTC. Translation: CASSLQEETQYF.

The chain employs TRBV14 and TRBJ1-2, with TRBD1 as a possible D gene (5 bases). CDR3 size: 12 residues. Germline lookup yields CDR1 SGHDN and CDR2 FVKESK. V was trimmed by 4 bases and J by 9 bases, leaving 12 bases between them. DNA of the CDR3: TGTGCCAGCAGCCGAAGGACATTGAGCTACACCTTC. It specifies CASSRRTLSYTF.

This chain joins TRBV11-2 and TRBJ2-5; the match to TRBD1 covers 7 bases. Germline lookup yields CDR1 SGHAT and CDR2 FQNNGV. The CDR3 has 15 residues. The J segment lost 1 base and the V segment lost 5 bases, leaving 7 bases of the junction unmatched. The CDR3 sequence is CASSLQGSSQETQYF. CDR3 sequence (DNA): TGTGCCAGCAGCCTACAGGGGTCCTCCCAAGAGACCCAGTACTTC.

CDR3 bases: TGTGCCAGCAGCCGGCACAGATGGGAGACCCAGTACTTC. It is translated as CASSRHRWETQYF. The V call is TRBV4-2, the J call TRBJ2-5; D is uncertain. The CDR3 spans 13 residues. The V gene's germline CDR1 is LGHNA and CDR2 YNFKEQ. Between the trimmed V and J ends, which lost 4 bases and 5 bases, there was a span of 11 bases.

This sequence joins TRBV27 and TRBJ2-3; TRBD1 aligns across 8 bases. The CDR3 is 13 residues long. Losses at the gene ends were 6 bases for V and 4 bases for J; bases not matched to a gene: 3. Germline V gene lookup returns CDR1 MNHEY and CDR2 SMNVEV (reference sequence). CDR3 nucleotide sequence: TGTGCCAGCAGGACAGGGGTCCCAGATACGCAGTATTTT. Its translation: CASRTGVPDTQYF.

This chain joins TRBV18 and TRBJ1-3; D may be TRBD1 (5 bases). Germline CDR1 KGHSH, CDR2 LQKENI. This CDR3 spans 16 amino acids. V shed 0 bases and J shed 4 bases, with 13 bases lying between them. CDR3 sequence reads: CASSPPSRVAGNTIYF. The DNA of the CDR3 is TGTGCCAGCTCACCACCATCCAGGGTGGCCGGAAACACCATATATTTT.

The genes are TRBV27 and TRBJ2-7; the D gene is possibly TRBD2 (6 bases). V shed 2 bases and J shed 0 bases, with 26 bases lying between them. The CDR3 totals 20 residues. The germline V gene encodes CDR1 MNHEY and CDR2 SMNVEV (reference sequence). The CDR3 reads CASSLKQLASLSGYSYEQYF. DNA for the CDR3: TGTGCCAGCAGTTTAAAGCAGCTAGCTTCTCTTAGCGGTTACTCCTACGAGCAGTACTTC.